This record covers a single T cell receptor (beta chain). Its antigen is not identified. Per germline, CDR1 GTSNPN and CDR2 SVGIG (reference sequence). Trimming pared 0 bases from V and 8 bases from J, leaving 14 bases between. This CDR3 is built from 14 residues. These data belong to a study of cytomegalovirus exposure and HLA in healthy donors. Study-level results: Within an earlier analysis, most TCR beta V segments proved productive either about 90% or about 30% of the time. It was reported that TCR beta sequences correctly inferred the HLA-A and HLA-B alleles for most subjects.

PCR amplification relied on 60 Vbeta primers (plus 13 Jbeta primers). Using immunoSEQ multiplex PCR, the repertoire was profiled, and TCRdb retains in-frame clones only, with some absent. The sample has around 90,000 clones, roughly 78% seen once. The TCR was taken from a man aged 25-45 years in good health and CMV-seronegative. Sequencing was performed on PBMCs. The V gene is TRBV30, the J gene TRBJ2-1, with D possibly matching TRBD1 (7 bases). The CDR3 here is CAWSVHRGGDEQFF. CDR3 in DNA: TGTGCCTGGAGTGTACACAGGGGAGGCGATGAGCAGTTCTTC.